Following are 26 T cell receptor beta chains from one sample sequenced in a study of early T cells in non-severe SARS-CoV-2 infection. TCRdb re-called the 5' RACE reads through MiXCR, storing one row per CDR3 protein. The sample consists of tens of thousands of distinct CDR3 sequences, approximately 13% of them appearing once. Sequences were obtained from whole blood. These receptors were collected from an adult who was a healthcare worker with PCR-confirmed SARS-CoV-2 infection or an uninfected control (not recorded which).

The sample holds a few counts of this clonotype. The chain combines TRBV29-1 with TRBJ2-7; TRBD1 might be the D (6 bases). Trimming removed 5 bases from V and 5 bases from J, with 13 bases in between. Germline-derived CDR1 and CDR2 are SQVTM and ANQGSEA. The CDR3 is made up of 12 amino acids. CDR3 amino acids: CSVNRQADEQYF. DNA for the CDR3: TGCAGCGTTAACCGACAGGCAGACGAGCAGTACTTC.

The chain uses TRBV4-2 and TRBJ2-7; tentatively, D is TRBD1 (6 bases). CDR1 and CDR2 (germline): LGHNA, YNFKEQ. Trimming took off 5 bases at V and 3 bases at J, with 17 bases between the two ends. CDR3 size: 15 residues. Here the CDR3 reads CASSEGQTQGYEQYF. The CDR3 nucleotides are TGTGCCAGCAGCGAGGGACAAACTCAGGGCTACGAGCAGTACTTC.

This chain connects TRBV14 to TRBJ2-1; 9 nucleotides line up with TRBD1. The CDR3 sequence is 17 residues long. With 2 bases clipped from V and 7 bases from J, the junction kept 12 bases outside the gene matches. Germline V gene sequence: CDR1 SGHDN, CDR2 FVKESK. CDR3 protein: CASSQFGRDREKNEQFF. The DNA of the CDR3 is TGTGCCAGCAGCCAATTTGGTCGGGACAGGGAAAAAAATGAGCAGTTCTTC.

This sequence joins TRBV18 and TRBJ2-1; weak D call: TRBD2 (7 bases). Germline V gene sequence: CDR1 KGHSH, CDR2 LQKENI. V was shortened by 1 base and J by 8 bases, with 15 bases between the two germline ends. The CDR3 runs to 15 residues. The CDR3: CASSPLLGGDHEQFF. In nucleotides, the CDR3 is TGTGCCAGCTCACCACTGTTAGGGGGGGATCATGAGCAGTTCTTC.

CDR3: CAWGDSLYGYTF. CDR3 nucleotide sequence: TGTGCCTGGGGGGACAGTCTCTATGGCTACACCTTC. The chain has TRBV30 and TRBJ1-2; TRBD1 aligns across 7 bases. V dropped 5 bases and J dropped 4; count of bases not matched to a gene: 4. Germline V CDR1 and CDR2: GTSNPN, SVGIG (reference sequence). The CDR3 sequence is 12 residues long.

The sample holds a few counts of this clonotype. The chain combines TRBV30 with TRBJ2-7; the match to TRBD1 covers 9 bases. The CDR3 runs 13 residues. V dropped 4 bases and J dropped 7; count of bases not matched to a gene: 8. Germline CDR1 reads GTSNPN; CDR2 reads SVGIG (reference sequence). The CDR3 bases are TGTGCCTGGAAGGGGGACAGGGAACCTGAGCAGTACTTC. Protein sequence: CAWKGDREPEQYF.

Here the CDR3 DNA reads TGTGCCAGCAGTTTAGACGAGGGTTTAGCGGGCGCTGTCGTTATGGCCTACGAGCAGTACTTC. Protein product: CASSLDEGLAGAVVMAYEQYF. The rearrangement links TRBV12-3 or TRBV12-4 to TRBJ2-7; 7 bases are a match to TRBD2. CDR3 length: 21 amino acids. V trimming: 1 base; J trimming: 2 bases; junction bases outside the gene matches: 23.

This clonotype appeared a few times. The chain combines TRBV7-3 with TRBJ2-7; possibly TRBD1 for D (6 bases). Germline V lookup: CDR1 SGHTA, CDR2 FQGTGA. V dropped 2 bases and J dropped 3 bases, with 20 bases sitting between them. The CDR3 runs to 17 residues. CDR3 sequence: CASSLWMTGELFYEQYF. CDR3 coding DNA: TGTGCCAGCAGCTTATGGATGACAGGAGAACTATTCTACGAGCAGTACTTC.

This clonotype was recorded many times. The chain combines TRBV5-1 with TRBJ2-2; 7 bases are shared with TRBD1. The germline CDR1 and CDR2 sequences are SGHRS and YFSETQ. V lost 3 bases to trimming and J lost 7 bases; unmatched junction nucleotides: 6. CDR3 length equals 14 residues. CDR3 DNA: TGCGCCAGCAGCTCGGGACAGTCCCACGGGGAGCTGTTTTTT. Its protein is CASSSGQSHGELFF.

The gene calls are TRBV11-1 and TRBJ2-1; D is possibly TRBD2 (5 bases). Germline CDR1 and CDR2: SGHAT and FQDESV (reference sequence). Trimming pared 5 bases from V and 5 bases from J, leaving 22 bases between. The CDR3 covers 17 residues. CDR3 in amino acids: CASSKTPRAAFDNEQFF. In DNA form, the CDR3 reads TGTGCCAGCAGCAAAACTCCCCGAGCGGCTTTTGACAATGAGCAGTTCTTC.

Notes on this clonotype: The junction shows a germline mismatch at one end, possibly a read error. The chain carries TRBV6-2 or TRBV6-3 and TRBJ2-1; D is possibly TRBD1 or TRBD2 (5 bases each). CDR3 length: 14 residues. CDR1 is MNHEY and CDR2 is SVGEGT in the germline V gene. CDR3 sequence reads: CVSSHGAERDEQFF. CDR3 bases: TGTGTCAGCAGTCACGGGGCCGAGAGGGATGAGCAGTTCTTC.

This clonotype appeared a few times. V gene TRBV29-1 combines with J gene TRBJ2-5; possibly TRBD1 or TRBD2 for D (6 bases each). V was trimmed by 4 bases and J by 4 bases, leaving 22 bases between them. Germline-derived CDR1 and CDR2 are SQVTM and ANQGSEA. This CDR3 is built from 16 residues. For the CDR3, the DNA is TGCAGCGTTGGTGGGGGCACGGGAGAAGTCCCAGAGACCCAGTACTTC. Translated, it gives CSVGGGTGEVPETQYF.

In its sample, this clonotype was seen a few times. The chain employs TRBV28 and TRBJ1-5; D ambiguous. Germline V gene lookup returns CDR1 MDHEN and CDR2 SYDVKM. The V end was cut by 3 bases, the J end by 4 bases, with 7 bases between. The CDR3 contains 13 residues. CDR3 bases: TGTGCCAGCAGTTTTATGGAAAATCAGCCCCAGCATTTT. Translation gives CASSFMENQPQHF.

Note on this clonotype: With a much larger clone just one base away, this may be a read error. This rearrangement joins TRBV12-3 or TRBV12-4 to TRBJ1-1, with D unresolved. The CDR3 spans 15 residues. Here the CDR3 DNA reads TGTGCCGGCAGCCCTCACCTTCTGGGGAACACTGAAGCTTTCTTT. Translated: CAGSPHLLGNTEAFF.

This clonotype was picked up a small number of times. The V gene is TRBV28, the J gene TRBJ2-5; maybe TRBD1 (6 bases). With 9 bases removed from V and 9 bases from J, the gap between germline ends came to 17 bases. CDR1 and CDR2 from the germline V gene are MDHEN and SYDVKM. CDR3 size: 12 residues. The CDR3 loop reads CARDSLKGAQYF. The CDR3 coding sequence is TGTGCCAGGGACAGCTTGAAAGGGGCCCAGTACTTC.

A few counts support this clonotype. This sequence joins TRBV10-1 and TRBJ2-1, with 7 bases matching TRBD2. Trimming at V came to 6 bases and at J to 2 bases, leaving 1 base not matched to a gene. CDR3 size: 13 residues. Germline V gene sequence: CDR1 WNHNN, CDR2 SYGVQD (reference sequence). The CDR3 reads CASSGTTYNEQFF. The CDR3, as DNA: TGCGCCAGCAGCGGGACTACCTACAATGAGCAGTTCTTC.

This clonotype was seen many times. V and J are TRBV29-1 and TRBJ2-1; D may match TRBD1 or TRBD2 (6 bases each). V was trimmed by 1 base and J by 2 bases, leaving 15 bases between them. Germline CDR1 SQVTM, CDR2 ANQGSEA. The CDR3 covers 16 residues. The CDR3 spells CSVEVGTGATYNEQFF. The CDR3 DNA sequence: TGCAGCGTTGAAGTAGGTACGGGGGCGACCTACAATGAGCAGTTCTTC.

This clonotype was picked up many times. The J gene is TRBJ2-5, the V gene TRBV5-1; tentative D call: TRBD1 (5 bases). CDR1 and CDR2 from the germline V gene are SGHRS and YFSETQ. Trimming pared 0 bases from V and 2 bases from J, leaving 14 bases between. The CDR3 contains 16 residues. CDR3: CASSLASTAYQETQYF. The CDR3 region has the DNA TGCGCCAGCAGCTTGGCCTCGACAGCGTATCAAGAGACCCAGTACTTC.

The V call is TRBV29-1, the J call TRBJ1-1, with D tentatively TRBD1 (5 bases). The CDR3 is 12 residues long. CDR1 SQVTM and CDR2 ANQGSEA come from the germline V gene. V was cut by 7 bases and J by 2 bases, with 11 bases left in between. The DNA for the CDR3 is TGCAGCGCAAGGGGAGTAAACACTGAAGCTTTCTTT. It specifies CSARGVNTEAFF. The full variable domain, its missing parts supplied by reference TRBV29-1 and TRBJ1-1, is SAVISQKPSRDICQRGTSLTIQCQVDSQVTMMFWYRQQPGQSLTLIATANQGSEATYESGFVIDKFPISRPNLTFSTLTVSNMSPEDSSIYLCSARGVNTEAFFGQGTRLTVV.

The rearrangement joins TRBV19 to TRBJ1-5; 9 nucleotides agree with TRBD1. Trimming cost V 5 bases and J 4 bases; bases outside gene matches: 6. The CDR3 is 15 residues long. Per the germline V gene, CDR1 is LNHDA and CDR2 is SQIVND (reference sequence). CDR3 bases: TGTGCCAGTAGTCGGGACAGGGCATTGAATCAGCCCCAGCATTTT. This codes for CASSRDRALNQPQHF.

The chain employs TRBV5-1 and TRBJ1-1, with D uncertain. Germline V lookup: CDR1 SGHRS, CDR2 YFSETQ. CDR3 size: 15 residues. The V end lost 0 bases, the J end lost 0 bases, and 9 bases lay between the germline ends. As DNA, the CDR3 is TGCGCCAGCAGCTTGGTTTGGAACATGAACACTGAAGCTTTCTTT. This codes for CASSLVWNMNTEAFF.

V and J are TRBV12-5 and TRBJ1-1, with 8 bases lining up with TRBD1. The CDR3 covers 16 residues. From germline, CDR1 is LGHNT and CDR2 FRNRAP. Losses at the gene ends were 1 base for V and 1 base for J; bases not matched to a gene: 5. CDR3: CASGLGDRLRNTEAFF. CDR3 nucleotide sequence: TGTGCTAGTGGTTTGGGGGACAGGCTACGGAACACTGAAGCTTTCTTT.

The gene calls are TRBV29-1 and TRBJ1-1; D may be TRBD1 (6 bases). The CDR3 is 13 amino acids. Germline lookup yields CDR1 SQVTM and CDR2 ANQGSEA. Trimming pared 5 bases from V and 0 bases from J, leaving 10 bases between. CDR3 protein: CSVQGQLNTEAFF. Here the CDR3 DNA reads TGCAGCGTTCAAGGACAGTTGAACACTGAAGCTTTCTTT.

The chain is built from TRBV7-3 and TRBJ1-1; D unclear. The CDR3 is 13 residues long. V shed 1 base and J shed 3 bases, with 6 bases lying between them. In germline, CDR1 is SGHTA, CDR2 FQGTGA. The CDR3 loop reads CASSLSQHTEAFF. The CDR3 coding sequence is TGTGCCAGCAGCTTAAGCCAGCACACTGAAGCTTTCTTT.

This clonotype turned up a few times. The chain carries TRBV27 and TRBJ2-2, with 7 bases aligning to TRBD1. Germline V CDR1 and CDR2: MNHEY, SMNVEV (reference sequence). This CDR3 region has 16 residues. V was clipped by 5 bases and J by 0 bases; unmatched bases: 6. As DNA, the CDR3 is TGTGCCAGCAGTCCGCGGACAGGAGCGAACACCGGGGAGCTGTTTTTT. It codes for CASSPRTGANTGELFF.

V and J are TRBV29-1 and TRBJ2-7, with TRBD1 matching 7 bases. The CDR3 has 15 residues. Germline assignment: CDR1 SQVTM and CDR2 ANQGSEA. Trimming at V came to 6 bases and at J to 0 bases, leaving 11 bases not matched to a gene. The CDR3 loop is CSVMGQSRSSYEQYF. Here the CDR3 DNA reads TGCAGCGTCATGGGACAGTCGAGGAGCTCCTACGAGCAGTACTTC.